This T cell receptor beta chain was profiled in a study of coeliac disease. General observations from the study: Most TRB amino acid sequences occurred in only one sample. Intraepithelial and lamina propria fractions were not highly pure, so cross-contamination was possible.

The CDR3 loop spans 14 amino acids. Germline loops: CDR1 SGHNT, CDR2 YYREEE (reference sequence). V lost 4 bases and J 2 bases, leaving 12 bases between the germline ends. Produced via immunoSEQ multiplex PCR; TCRdb's table is partial and in-frame only. Of almost 4,000 clones listed, around 63% are singletons. As regards this clone: As yet, its antigen is unknown.

V usage is TRBV5-4 and J usage is TRBJ2-5; maybe TRBD2 (7 bases). The TCR comes from a man aged 65-85 years without celiac disease. Sample: lymphocytes from the gut lamina propria. The chain's CDR3 is CASSEGGSQETQYF. The DNA of the CDR3 is TGTGCCAGCAGCGAGGGGGGGAGTCAAGAGACCCAGTACTTC.